This T cell receptor (beta chain) was documented in a study of response to subunit inactivated influenza vaccine. Study-wide results and limits: With each seasonal influenza vaccination, the authors suggested, few new T cells are recruited.

TCRdb redid the calling of the RT-PCR reads with MiXCR, one entry per CDR3 protein. The sample has fewer than 700,000 distinct CDR3 sequences, roughly 13% seen once. A note on this clonotype: As yet, its antigen is unknown.

Germline V gene lookup returns CDR1 SGHTA and CDR2 FQGNSA. The CDR3 is 14 residues long. Trimming took off 4 bases at V and 4 bases at J, with 13 bases between the two ends. Sequences were derived from PBMCs from blood, sampled about 40 days after vaccination. The TCR was taken from a man aged 50 or older who received an inactivated influenza vaccine. The V gene is TRBV7-2, the J gene TRBJ2-5; possible D gene TRBD2, 6 bases. The CDR3 region has the DNA TGTGCCAGCAGCTCGATGGGGGGTGCAGAGACCCAGTACTTC. Amino acids: CASSSMGGAETQYF.